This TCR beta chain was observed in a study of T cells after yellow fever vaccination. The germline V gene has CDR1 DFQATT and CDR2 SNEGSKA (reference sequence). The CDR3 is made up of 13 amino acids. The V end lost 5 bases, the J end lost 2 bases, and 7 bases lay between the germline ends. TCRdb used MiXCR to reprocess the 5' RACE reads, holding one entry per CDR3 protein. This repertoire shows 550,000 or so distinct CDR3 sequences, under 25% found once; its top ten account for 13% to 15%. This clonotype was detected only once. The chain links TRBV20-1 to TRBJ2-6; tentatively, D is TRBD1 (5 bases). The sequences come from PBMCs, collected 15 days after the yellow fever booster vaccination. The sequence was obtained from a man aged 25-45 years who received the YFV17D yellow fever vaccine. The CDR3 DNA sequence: TGCAGTGCTCAGGGTACTGGGGCCAACGTCCTGACTTTC. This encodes CSAQGTGANVLTF.